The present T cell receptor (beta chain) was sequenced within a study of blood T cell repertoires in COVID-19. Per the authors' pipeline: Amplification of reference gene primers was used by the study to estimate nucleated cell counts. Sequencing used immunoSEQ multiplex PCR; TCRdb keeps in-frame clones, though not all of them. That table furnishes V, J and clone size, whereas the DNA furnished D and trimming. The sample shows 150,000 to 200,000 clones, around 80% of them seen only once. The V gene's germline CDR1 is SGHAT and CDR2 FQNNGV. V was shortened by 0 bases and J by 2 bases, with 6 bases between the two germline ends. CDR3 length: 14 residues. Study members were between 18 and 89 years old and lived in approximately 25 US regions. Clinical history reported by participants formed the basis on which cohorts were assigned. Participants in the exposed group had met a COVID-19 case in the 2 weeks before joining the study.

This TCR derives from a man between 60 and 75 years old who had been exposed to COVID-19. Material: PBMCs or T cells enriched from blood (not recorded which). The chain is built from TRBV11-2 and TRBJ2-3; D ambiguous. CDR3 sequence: CASSLDLNTDTQYF. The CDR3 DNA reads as TGTGCCAGCAGCTTAGATCTTAACACAGATACGCAGTATTTT.